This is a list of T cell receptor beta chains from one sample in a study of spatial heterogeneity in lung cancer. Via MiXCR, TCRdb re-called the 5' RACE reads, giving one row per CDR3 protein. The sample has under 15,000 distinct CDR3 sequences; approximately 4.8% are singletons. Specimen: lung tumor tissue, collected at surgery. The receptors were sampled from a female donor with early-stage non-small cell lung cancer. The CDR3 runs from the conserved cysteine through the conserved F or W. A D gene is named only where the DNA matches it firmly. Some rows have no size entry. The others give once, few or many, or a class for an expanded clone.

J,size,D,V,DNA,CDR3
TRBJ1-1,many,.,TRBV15,TGTGCCACCAGCAGAGATTTGGGGGCATCTGAAGCTTTCTTT,CATSRDLGASEAFF
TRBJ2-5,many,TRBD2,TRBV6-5,TGTGCCAGCAGTTACGATGGAGCGGGGGAGACCCAGTACTTC,CASSYDGAGETQYF
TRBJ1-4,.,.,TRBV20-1,TGCAGTGCTAGGGACCTGGGGAATGAAAAACTGTTTTTT,CSARDLGNEKLFF
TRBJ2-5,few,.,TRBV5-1,TGCGCCAGCAGCCTGGACCGCCTTACCCAGTACTTC,CASSLDRLTQYF
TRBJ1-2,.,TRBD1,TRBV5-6,TGTGCCAGCACCTACCGGGACAGTAGCGGCTACACCTTC,CASTYRDSSGYTF
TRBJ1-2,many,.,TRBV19,TGTGCCAGTAGGAGGACAGCGACCTATGGCTACACCTTC,CASRRTATYGYTF
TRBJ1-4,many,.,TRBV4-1,TGCGCCAGCAGCCAAGGATGGGGCGACGAAAAACTGTTTTTT,CASSQGWGDEKLFF
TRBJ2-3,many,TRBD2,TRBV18,TGTGCCAGCTCACCCCCGCAGCGGGGGGGCACAGATACGCAGTATTTT,CASSPPQRGGTDTQYF
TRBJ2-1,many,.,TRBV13,TGTGCCAGCAGCTTTAGGGGAAACGAGCAGTTCTTC,CASSFRGNEQFF
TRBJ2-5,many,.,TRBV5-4,TGTGCCAGCAACATCCTCGGGGAGAGAGAGACCCAGTACTTC,CASNILGERETQYF
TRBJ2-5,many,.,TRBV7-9,TGTGCCAGCACCCTTCTTGAGAAGACCCAGTACTTC,CASTLLEKTQYF
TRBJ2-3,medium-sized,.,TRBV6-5,TGTGCCAGCAGTTCGCCTAGAAGTACAGATACGCAGTATTTT,CASSSPRSTDTQYF
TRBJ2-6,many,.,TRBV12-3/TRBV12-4,TGTGCCAGCAGTGGAGGGATGGTGTTTTCCGGGGCCAACGTCCTGACTTTC,CASSGGMVFSGANVLTF
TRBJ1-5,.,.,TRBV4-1,TGCGCCAGCAGCTTAATGGGCGGGCAGACCAATCAGCCCCAGCATTTT,CASSLMGGQTNQPQHF
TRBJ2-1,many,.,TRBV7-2,TGTGCCAGCAGCTTACGAGGAGGGAGCTCCTACAATGAGCAGTTCTTC,CASSLRGGSSYNEQFF
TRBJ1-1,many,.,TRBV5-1,TGCGCCAGCAGCTTGGTCATAGAAGTCACGGGCTTCACTGAAGCTTTCTTT,CASSLVIEVTGFTEAFF
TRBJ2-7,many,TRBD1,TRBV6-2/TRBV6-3,TGTGCCAGCAGTAACACCGACCGGGACAGGAGGCGCGAGCAGTACTTC,CASSNTDRDRRREQYF
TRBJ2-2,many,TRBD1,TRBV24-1,TGTGCCACCAGTGACGAGGGACAGGGGAGAACCGGGGAGCTGTTTTTT,CATSDEGQGRTGELFF
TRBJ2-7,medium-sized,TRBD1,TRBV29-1,TGCAGCGTTGAAGAGGAGAGGGGGCTCTCCTACGAGCAGTACTTC,CSVEEERGLSYEQYF
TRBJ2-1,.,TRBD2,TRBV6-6,TGTGCCAGCAGTTATTTAGCGGGGGGAAACTACAATGAGCAGTTCTTC,CASSYLAGGNYNEQFF
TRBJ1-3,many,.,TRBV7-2,TGTGCCAGCAGCTTATCCCCGGGTTTCTCTGGAAACACCATATATTTT,CASSLSPGFSGNTIYF
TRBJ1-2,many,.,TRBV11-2,TGTGCCAGCAGCTTAGATCAGGGTAGTGGCTACACCTTC,CASSLDQGSGYTF
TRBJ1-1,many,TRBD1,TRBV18,TGTGCCAGCTCCCGGGACAGCGGAGCTTTCTTT,CASSRDSGAFF
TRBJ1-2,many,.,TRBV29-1,TGCAGCGTTGAACCGGAAGAGGGGGTTTATGGCTACACCTTC,CSVEPEEGVYGYTF
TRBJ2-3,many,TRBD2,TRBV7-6,TGTGCCAGCAGCTTCGGTCTAGCGGGCACAGATACGCAGTATTTT,CASSFGLAGTDTQYF
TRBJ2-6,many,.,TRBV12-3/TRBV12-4,TGTGCCAGCAGTCAGGGTCTAGCCAACGTCCTGACTTTC,CASSQGLANVLTF
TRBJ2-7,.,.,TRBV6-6,TGTGCCAGCAGCTCCCTGGTCAGGGGCCACGAGCAGTACTTC,CASSSLVRGHEQYF
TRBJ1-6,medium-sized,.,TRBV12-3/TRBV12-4,TGTGCCAGCAGTTTAGGGGCGGGCAATTCACCCCTCCACTTT,CASSLGAGNSPLHF
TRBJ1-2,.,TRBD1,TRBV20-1,TGCAGTGCTACCCACAGGGGAATAGGGGGCTACACCTTC,CSATHRGIGGYTF
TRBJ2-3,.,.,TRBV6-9,TGTGCCAGCAAATCTTCGCGACGGGGCATCACAGATACGCAGTATTTT,CASKSSRRGITDTQYF
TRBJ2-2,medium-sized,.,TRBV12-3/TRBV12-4,TGTGCCAGCAGTTTAGCCCCACCCCGGAGGGGGTCGGACGGGGAGCTGTTTTTT,CASSLAPPRRGSDGELFF
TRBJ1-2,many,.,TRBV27,TGTGCCAGCAGTCGAGACAGTCGCTATGGCTACACCTTC,CASSRDSRYGYTF
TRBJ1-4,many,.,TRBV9,TGTGCCAGCAGCTCAGGACATTCCCCCCGCGAAAAACTGTTTTTT,CASSSGHSPREKLFF
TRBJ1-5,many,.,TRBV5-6,TGTGCCAGCAGCTTGGCGGGCAATCAGCCCCAGCATTTT,CASSLAGNQPQHF
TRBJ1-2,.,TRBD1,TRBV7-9,TGTGCCAGCAGCTCAGGGGGCTCGAACTATGGCTACACCTTC,CASSSGGSNYGYTF
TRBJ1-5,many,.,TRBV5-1,TGCGCCAGCAGCTTAAGTCCTTTGGGCAATCAGCCCCAGCATTTT,CASSLSPLGNQPQHF
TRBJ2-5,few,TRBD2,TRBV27,TGTGCCAGCAGTTACAGCGGGGGGGGCCGCGAGACCCAGTACTTC,CASSYSGGGRETQYF
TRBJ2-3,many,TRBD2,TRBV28,TGTGCCAGCCACCGTGGGCTAGCGGAGCTGGATACGCAGTATTTT,CASHRGLAELDTQYF
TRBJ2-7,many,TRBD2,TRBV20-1,TGCAGTGCTAGACTAGCGGGGGGCAGATACGAGCAGTACTTC,CSARLAGGRYEQYF
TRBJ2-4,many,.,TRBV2,TGTGCCAGCAGTGTTGGGGCGGCTGGGAACATTCAGTACTTC,CASSVGAAGNIQYF
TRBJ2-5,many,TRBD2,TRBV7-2,TGTGCCAGCAGCTTCAATAGCGGGCTCGAGACCCAGTACTTC,CASSFNSGLETQYF
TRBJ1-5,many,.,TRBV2,TGTGCCAGCAGTAGTTCGACCGTAAATCAGCCCCAGCATTTT,CASSSSTVNQPQHF